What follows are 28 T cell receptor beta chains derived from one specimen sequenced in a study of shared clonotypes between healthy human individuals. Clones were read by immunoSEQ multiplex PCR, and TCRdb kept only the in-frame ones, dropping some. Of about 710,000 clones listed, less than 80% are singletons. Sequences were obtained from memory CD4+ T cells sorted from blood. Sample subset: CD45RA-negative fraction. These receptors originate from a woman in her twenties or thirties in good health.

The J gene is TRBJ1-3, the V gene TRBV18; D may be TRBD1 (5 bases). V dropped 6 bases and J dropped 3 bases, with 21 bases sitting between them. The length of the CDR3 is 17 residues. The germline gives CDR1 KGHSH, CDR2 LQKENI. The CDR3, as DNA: TGTGCCAGCTCCGGGAATCAGGCAGGGAAGAGTGGAAACACCATATATTTT. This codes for CASSGNQAGKSGNTIYF.

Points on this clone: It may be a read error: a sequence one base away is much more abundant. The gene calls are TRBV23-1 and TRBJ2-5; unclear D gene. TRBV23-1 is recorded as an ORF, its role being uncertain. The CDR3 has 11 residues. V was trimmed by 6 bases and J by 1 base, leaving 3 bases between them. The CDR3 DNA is TGCGCCAGCAGCCCCCAAGAGACCCAGTACTTC. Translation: CASSPQETQYF.

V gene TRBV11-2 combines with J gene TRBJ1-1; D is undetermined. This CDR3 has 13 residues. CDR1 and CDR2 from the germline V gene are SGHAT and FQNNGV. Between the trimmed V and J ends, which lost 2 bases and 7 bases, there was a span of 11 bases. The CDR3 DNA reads TGTGCCAGCAGCTTAAGCGGTTGGAGTGAAGCTTTCTTT. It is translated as CASSLSGWSEAFF.

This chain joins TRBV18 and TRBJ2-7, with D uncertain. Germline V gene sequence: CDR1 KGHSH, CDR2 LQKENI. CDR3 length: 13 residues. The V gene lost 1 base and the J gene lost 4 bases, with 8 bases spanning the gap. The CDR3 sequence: CASSPRSDYEQYF. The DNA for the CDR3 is TGTGCCAGCTCACCACGATCCGATTACGAGCAGTACTTC.

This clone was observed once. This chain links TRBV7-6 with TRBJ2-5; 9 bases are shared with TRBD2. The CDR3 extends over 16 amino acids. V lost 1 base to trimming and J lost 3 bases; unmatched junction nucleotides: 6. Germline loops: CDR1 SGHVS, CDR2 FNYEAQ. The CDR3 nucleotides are TGTGCCAGCAGCTTAGTTCTAATAGCGGGAGAAGAGACCCAGTACTTC. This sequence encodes CASSLVLIAGEETQYF.

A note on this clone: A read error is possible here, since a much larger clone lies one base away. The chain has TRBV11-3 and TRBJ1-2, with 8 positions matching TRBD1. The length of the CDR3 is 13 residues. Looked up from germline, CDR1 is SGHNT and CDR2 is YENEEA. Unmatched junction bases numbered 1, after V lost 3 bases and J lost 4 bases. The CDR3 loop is CASSFDRGYGYTF. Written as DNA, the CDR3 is TGTGCCAGCAGCTTCGACAGGGGCTATGGCTACACCTTC.

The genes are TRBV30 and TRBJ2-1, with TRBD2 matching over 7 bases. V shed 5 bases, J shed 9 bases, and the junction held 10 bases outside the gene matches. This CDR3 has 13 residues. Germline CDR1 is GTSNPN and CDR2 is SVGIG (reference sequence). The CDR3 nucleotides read TGTGCCTGGGGGCGAGGGCGGGAGACTGAGCAGTTCTTC. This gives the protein CAWGRGRETEQFF.

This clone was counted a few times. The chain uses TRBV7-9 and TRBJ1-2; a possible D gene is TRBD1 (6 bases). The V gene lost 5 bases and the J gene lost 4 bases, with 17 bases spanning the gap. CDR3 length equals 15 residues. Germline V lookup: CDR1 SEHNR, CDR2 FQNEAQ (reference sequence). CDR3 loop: CASSSTGGASYGYTF. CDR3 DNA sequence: TGTGCCAGCAGCAGTACGGGGGGCGCATCCTATGGCTACACCTTC.

The CDR3 loop reads CASSFASSGSLAKNIQYF. The CDR3 region has the DNA TGTGCCAGCAGCTTTGCGTCTAGCGGGAGCCTAGCCAAAAACATTCAGTACTTC. The gene calls are TRBV5-8 and TRBJ2-4; the match to TRBD2 covers 10 bases. This CDR3 spans 18 amino acids. Germline assignment: CDR1 SGHTS and CDR2 YDEGEE. V was pared by 2 bases and J by 0 bases, with 8 bases of the junction left unmatched.

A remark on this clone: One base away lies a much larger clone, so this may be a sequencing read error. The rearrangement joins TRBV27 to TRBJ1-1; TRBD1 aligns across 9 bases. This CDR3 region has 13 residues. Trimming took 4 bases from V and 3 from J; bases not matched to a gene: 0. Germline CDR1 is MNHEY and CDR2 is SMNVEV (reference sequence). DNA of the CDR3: TGTGCCAGCAGTTGGACAGGGGACACTGAAGCTTTCTTT. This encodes CASSWTGDTEAFF.

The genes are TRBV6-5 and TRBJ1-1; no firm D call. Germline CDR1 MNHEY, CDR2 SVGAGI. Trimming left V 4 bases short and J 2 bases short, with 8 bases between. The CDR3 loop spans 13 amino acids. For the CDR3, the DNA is TGTGCCAGCAGTTCCAATGCTAACACTGAAGCTTTCTTT. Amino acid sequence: CASSSNANTEAFF.

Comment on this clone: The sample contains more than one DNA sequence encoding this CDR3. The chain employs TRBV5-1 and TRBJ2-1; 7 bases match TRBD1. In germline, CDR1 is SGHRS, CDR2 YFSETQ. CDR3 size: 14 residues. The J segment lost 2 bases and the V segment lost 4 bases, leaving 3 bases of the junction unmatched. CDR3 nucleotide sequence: TGCGCCAGCAGCCCAGGACAGGCCTACAATGAGCAGTTCTTC. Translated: CASSPGQAYNEQFF.

This CDR3 reads CASSSSRQGATQYF. The CDR3 region has the DNA TGTGCCAGCAGTTCCTCACGACAGGGGGCGACCCAGTACTTC. The rearrangement links TRBV28 to TRBJ2-5, with 10 positions matching TRBD1. V was pared by 4 bases and J by 7 bases, with 6 bases of the junction left unmatched. The CDR3 is 14 amino acids. CDR1 is MDHEN, CDR2 SYDVKM, per germline. The whole variable domain, remainder taken from reference TRBV28 and TRBJ2-5, is DVKVTQSSRYLVKRTGEKVFLECVQDMDHENMFWYRQDPGLGLRLIYFSYDVKMKEKGDIPEGYSVSREKKERFSLILESASTNQTSMYLCASSSSRQGATQYFGPGTRLLVL.

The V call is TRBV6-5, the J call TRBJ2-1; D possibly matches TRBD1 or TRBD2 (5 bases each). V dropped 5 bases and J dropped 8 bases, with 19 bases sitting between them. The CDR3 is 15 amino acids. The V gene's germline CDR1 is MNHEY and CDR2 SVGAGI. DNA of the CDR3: TGTGCCAGCAGTACACCCGGGACCCACGGATATGAGCAGTTCTTC. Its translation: CASSTPGTHGYEQFF.

CDR3 DNA: TGTGCCAGCAGTTATCACTGGGACAGGTCCTACGAGCAGTACTTC. The encoded protein is CASSYHWDRSYEQYF. The chain has TRBV6-9 and TRBJ2-7; 8 nucleotides match TRBD1. The CDR3 covers 15 residues. CDR1 and CDR2 from the germline V gene are MNHGY and SVAAGI. J gave up 1 base and V 2 bases, and 4 bases lay outside the gene matches.

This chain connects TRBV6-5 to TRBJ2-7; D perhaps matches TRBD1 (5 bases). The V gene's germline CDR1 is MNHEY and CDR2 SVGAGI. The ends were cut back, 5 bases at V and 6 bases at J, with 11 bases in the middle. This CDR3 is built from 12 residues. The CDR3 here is CASSQGWGEQYF. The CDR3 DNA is TGTGCCAGCAGTCAGGGTTGGGGCGAGCAGTACTTC.

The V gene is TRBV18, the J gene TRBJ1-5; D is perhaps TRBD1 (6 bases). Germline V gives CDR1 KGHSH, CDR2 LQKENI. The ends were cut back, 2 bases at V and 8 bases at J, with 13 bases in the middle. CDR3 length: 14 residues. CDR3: CASSPEGVLEPQHF. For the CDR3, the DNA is TGTGCCAGCTCACCAGAGGGGGTCCTGGAGCCCCAGCATTTT.

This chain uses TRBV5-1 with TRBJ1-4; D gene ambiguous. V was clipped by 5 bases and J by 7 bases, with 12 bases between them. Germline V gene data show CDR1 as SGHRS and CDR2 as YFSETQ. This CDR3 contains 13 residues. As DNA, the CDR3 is TGCGCCAGCAGGGACTTGCATGGTGAAAAACTGTTTTTT. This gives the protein CASRDLHGEKLFF.

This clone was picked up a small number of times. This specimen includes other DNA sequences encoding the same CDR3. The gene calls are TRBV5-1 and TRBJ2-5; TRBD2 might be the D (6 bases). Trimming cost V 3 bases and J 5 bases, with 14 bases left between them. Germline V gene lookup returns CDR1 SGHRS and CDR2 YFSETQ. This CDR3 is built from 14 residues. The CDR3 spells CASSSGTEGETQYF. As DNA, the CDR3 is TGCGCCAGCAGCTCCGGGACGGAGGGGGAGACCCAGTACTTC.

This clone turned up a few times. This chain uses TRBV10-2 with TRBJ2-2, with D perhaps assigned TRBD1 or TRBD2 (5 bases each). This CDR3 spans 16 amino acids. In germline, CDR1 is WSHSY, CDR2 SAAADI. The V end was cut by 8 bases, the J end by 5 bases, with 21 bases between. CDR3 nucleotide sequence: TGCGCCAGCGGGGGATCGCGGGCTGGTCGTACCGGGGAGCTGTTTTTT. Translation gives CASGGSRAGRTGELFF.

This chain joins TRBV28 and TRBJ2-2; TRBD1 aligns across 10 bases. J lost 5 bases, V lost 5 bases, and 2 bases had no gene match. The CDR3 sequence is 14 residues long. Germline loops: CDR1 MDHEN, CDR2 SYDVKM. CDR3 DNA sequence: TGTGCCAGCAGTAGGACAGGGGGAACCGGGGAGCTGTTTTTT. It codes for CASSRTGGTGELFF.

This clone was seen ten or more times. The DNA of the CDR3 is TGTGCCAGCAGCGACAGGCTCGAAGCTTTCTTT. Its translation: CASSDRLEAFF. The chain is built from TRBV6-5 and TRBJ1-1; maybe TRBD1 (6 bases). Germline lookup yields CDR1 MNHEY and CDR2 SVGAGI. The CDR3 covers 11 residues. Trimming took 6 bases from V and 8 from J, leaving 10 bases between them.

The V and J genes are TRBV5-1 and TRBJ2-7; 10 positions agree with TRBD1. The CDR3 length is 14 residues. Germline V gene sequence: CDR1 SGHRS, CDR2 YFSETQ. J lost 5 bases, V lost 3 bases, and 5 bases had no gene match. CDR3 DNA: TGCGCCAGCAGCTCGGGACAGGGGCGCGACGAGCAGTACTTC. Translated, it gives CASSSGQGRDEQYF.

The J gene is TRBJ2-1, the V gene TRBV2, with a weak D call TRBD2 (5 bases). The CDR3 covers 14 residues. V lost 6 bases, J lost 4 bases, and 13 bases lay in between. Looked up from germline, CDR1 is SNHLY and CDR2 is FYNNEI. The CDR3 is CASRRLISYNEQFF. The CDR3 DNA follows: TGTGCCAGCAGAAGACTAATTTCGTACAATGAGCAGTTCTTC. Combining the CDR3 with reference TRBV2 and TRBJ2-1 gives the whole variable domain EPEVTQTPSHQVTQMGQEVILRCVPISNHLYFYWYRQILGQKVEFLVSFYNNEISEKSEIFDDQFSVERPDGSNFTLKIRSTKLEDSAMYFCASRRLISYNEQFFGPGTRLTVL.

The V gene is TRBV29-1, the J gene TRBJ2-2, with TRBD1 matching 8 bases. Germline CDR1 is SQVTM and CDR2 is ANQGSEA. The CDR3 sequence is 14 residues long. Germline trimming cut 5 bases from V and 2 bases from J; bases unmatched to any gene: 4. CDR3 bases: TGCAGCGTTACCGGGACAGGCAACACCGGGGAGCTGTTTTTT. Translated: CSVTGTGNTGELFF.

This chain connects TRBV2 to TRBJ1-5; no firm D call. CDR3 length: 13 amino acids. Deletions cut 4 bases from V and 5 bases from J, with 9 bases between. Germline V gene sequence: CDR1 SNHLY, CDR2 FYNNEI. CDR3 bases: TGTGCCAGCAGTGGCAACATTTATCAGCCCCAGCATTTT. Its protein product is CASSGNIYQPQHF.

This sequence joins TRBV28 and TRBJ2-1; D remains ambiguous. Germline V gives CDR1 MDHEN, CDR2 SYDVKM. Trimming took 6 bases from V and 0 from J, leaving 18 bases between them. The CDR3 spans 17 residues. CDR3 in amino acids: CASSPTAKMHSYNEQFF. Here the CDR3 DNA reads TGTGCCAGCAGCCCTACGGCCAAGATGCACTCCTACAATGAGCAGTTCTTC.

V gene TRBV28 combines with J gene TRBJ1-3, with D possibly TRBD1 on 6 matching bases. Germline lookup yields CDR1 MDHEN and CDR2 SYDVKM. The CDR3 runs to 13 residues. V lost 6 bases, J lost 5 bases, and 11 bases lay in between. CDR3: CASSWTARNTIYF. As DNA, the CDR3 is TGTGCCAGCAGCTGGACAGCACGAAACACCATATATTTT.